This TCR beta chain was observed in a study of T cell responses to AZD1222 COVID-19 vaccine. Whole-study findings and limits: Donors in the cohort were predominantly white British and more often female, and clonal diversity was possibly underestimated. Unmutated regions of variants are reportedly targeted by nearly half of spike-specific TCRs. Seropositive AZD1222 recipients at baseline numbered only 5 to 7.

Analysis merged second doses at about 4 or about 12 weeks. The length of the CDR3 is 14 residues. V gave up 6 bases and J gave up 7 bases; unmatched junction bases: 8. CDR1 and CDR2 (germline): ENHRY, SYGVKD. Sequencing used immunoSEQ multiplex PCR; TCRdb keeps in-frame clones, though not all of them. The sample has nearly 200,000 clones; around 93% are singletons. Turning to this clone: The antigen remains unidentified.

Material: peripheral blood, obtained 28 days after the second AZD1222 dose. The V and J genes are TRBV10-3 and TRBJ1-5; 8 nucleotides line up with TRBD1. The clonotype comes from an adult who received the AZD1222 COVID-19 vaccine. The CDR3 spells CAISLQGGEQPQHF. Here the CDR3 DNA reads TGTGCCATCAGCCTACAGGGGGGAGAACAGCCCCAGCATTTT.